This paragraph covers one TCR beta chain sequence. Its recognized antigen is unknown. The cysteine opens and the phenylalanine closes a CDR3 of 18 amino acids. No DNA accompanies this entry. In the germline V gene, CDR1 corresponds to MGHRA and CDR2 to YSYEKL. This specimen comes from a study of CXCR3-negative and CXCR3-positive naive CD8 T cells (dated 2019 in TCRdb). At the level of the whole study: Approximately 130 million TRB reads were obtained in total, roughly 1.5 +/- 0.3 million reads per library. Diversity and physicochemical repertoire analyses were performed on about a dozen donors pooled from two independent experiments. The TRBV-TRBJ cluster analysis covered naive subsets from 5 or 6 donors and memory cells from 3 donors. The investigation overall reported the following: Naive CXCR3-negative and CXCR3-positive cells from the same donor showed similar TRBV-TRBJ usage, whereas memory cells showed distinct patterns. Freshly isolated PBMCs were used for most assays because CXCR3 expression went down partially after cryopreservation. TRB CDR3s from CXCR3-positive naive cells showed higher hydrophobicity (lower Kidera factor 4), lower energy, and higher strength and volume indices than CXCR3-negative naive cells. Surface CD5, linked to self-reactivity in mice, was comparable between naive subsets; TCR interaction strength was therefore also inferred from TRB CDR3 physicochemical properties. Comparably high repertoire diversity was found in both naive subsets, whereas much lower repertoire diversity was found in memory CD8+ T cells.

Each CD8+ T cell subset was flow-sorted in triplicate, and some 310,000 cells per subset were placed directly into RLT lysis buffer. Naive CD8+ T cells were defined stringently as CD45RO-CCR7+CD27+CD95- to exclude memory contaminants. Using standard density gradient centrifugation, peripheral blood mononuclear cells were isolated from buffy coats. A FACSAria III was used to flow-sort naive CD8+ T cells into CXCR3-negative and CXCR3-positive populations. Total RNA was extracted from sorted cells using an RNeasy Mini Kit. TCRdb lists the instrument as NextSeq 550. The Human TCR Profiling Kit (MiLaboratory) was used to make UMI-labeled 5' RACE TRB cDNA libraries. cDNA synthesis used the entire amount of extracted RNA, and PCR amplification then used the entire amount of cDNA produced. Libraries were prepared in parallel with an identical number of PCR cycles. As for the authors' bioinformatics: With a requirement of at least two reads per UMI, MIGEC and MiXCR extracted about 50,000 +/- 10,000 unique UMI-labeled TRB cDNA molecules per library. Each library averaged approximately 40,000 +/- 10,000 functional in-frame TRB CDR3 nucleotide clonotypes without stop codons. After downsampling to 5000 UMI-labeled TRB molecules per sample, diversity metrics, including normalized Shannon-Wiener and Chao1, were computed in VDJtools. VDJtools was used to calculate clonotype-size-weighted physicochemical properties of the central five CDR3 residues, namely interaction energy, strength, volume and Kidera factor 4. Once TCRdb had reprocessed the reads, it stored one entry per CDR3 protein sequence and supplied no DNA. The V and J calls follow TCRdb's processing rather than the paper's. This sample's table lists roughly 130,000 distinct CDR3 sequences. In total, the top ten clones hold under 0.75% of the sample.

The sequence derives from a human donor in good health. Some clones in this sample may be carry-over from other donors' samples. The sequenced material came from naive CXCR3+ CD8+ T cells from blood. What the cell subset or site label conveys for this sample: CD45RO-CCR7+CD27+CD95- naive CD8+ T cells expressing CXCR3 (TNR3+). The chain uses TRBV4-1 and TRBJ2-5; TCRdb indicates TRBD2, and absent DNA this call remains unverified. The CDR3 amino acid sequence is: CASSQVEPSVQMEETQYF.